These T cell receptor beta chains were read from a single sample in a study of T cells after yellow fever vaccination. TCRdb re-called the 5' RACE reads with MiXCR, one entry per CDR3 protein. The sample lists tens of thousands of distinct CDR3 sequences; over 9.5% were seen once. The specimen comprised PBMCs, either bulk or a sorted T-cell subset (CD4+, CD8+, memory, or dextramer-sorted; not recorded which), sampled roughly 15 days after the first yellow fever vaccination. These receptors were taken from a man between 18 and 35 years old who received the YFV17D yellow fever vaccine. Both conserved end residues are part of each CDR3. The order of the fields is V gene, J gene, clone size, CDR3 protein. Rows may omit the clone size; those that give it use once, few, many or a size class.

v_call: TRBV15; j_call: TRBJ1-6; clone_size: many; cdr3_aa: CATSKGLPSDSPLHF
v_call: TRBV5-5; j_call: TRBJ1-1; clone_size: many; cdr3_aa: CASSLAPAYTEAFF
v_call: TRBV10-3; j_call: TRBJ2-1; clone_size: many; cdr3_aa: CAISESRAGGMSEQFF
v_call: TRBV28; j_call: TRBJ2-3; clone_size: many; cdr3_aa: CASRDGGDTDTQYF
v_call: TRBV5-1; j_call: TRBJ1-4; clone_size: many; cdr3_aa: CASSTGQGNEKLFF
v_call: TRBV15; j_call: TRBJ2-6; clone_size: many; cdr3_aa: CATSRDLGDSGANVLTF
v_call: TRBV7-2; j_call: TRBJ2-5; clone_size: many; cdr3_aa: CASSLQPAGTQYF
v_call: TRBV14; j_call: TRBJ1-4; clone_size: many; cdr3_aa: CASSQDLALDGSGEKLFF
v_call: TRBV5-1; j_call: TRBJ2-7; clone_size: many; cdr3_aa: CASSLEGGEIYEQYF
v_call: TRBV5-5; j_call: TRBJ1-2; clone_size: .; cdr3_aa: CASSSGLYCYTF
v_call: TRBV11-2; j_call: TRBJ2-6; clone_size: few; cdr3_aa: CASSPVGAGGGGANVLTF
v_call: TRBV7-9; j_call: TRBJ2-1; clone_size: many; cdr3_aa: CASSLFSGGPSTYNEQFF
v_call: TRBV5-1; j_call: TRBJ1-1; clone_size: many; cdr3_aa: CASSLMSVPIMNTEAFF
v_call: TRBV4-3; j_call: TRBJ1-1; clone_size: many; cdr3_aa: CASSQDSRVQAFF
v_call: TRBV7-2; j_call: TRBJ1-3; clone_size: few; cdr3_aa: CASSGRQGATGNTIYF
v_call: TRBV6-1; j_call: TRBJ2-1; clone_size: many; cdr3_aa: CASSPQGSHEQFF
v_call: TRBV12-3/TRBV12-4; j_call: TRBJ2-1; clone_size: many; cdr3_aa: CASTRGPSNEQFF
v_call: TRBV28; j_call: TRBJ2-2; clone_size: many; cdr3_aa: CATLPGDRDTGELFF
v_call: TRBV12-3/TRBV12-4; j_call: TRBJ2-2; clone_size: many; cdr3_aa: CASSRSTGELFF
v_call: TRBV20-1; j_call: TRBJ2-1; clone_size: many; cdr3_aa: CSAEGNEQFF
v_call: TRBV20-1; j_call: TRBJ1-2; clone_size: few; cdr3_aa: CSASLDRVPDGYTF
v_call: TRBV7-6; j_call: TRBJ2-1; clone_size: many; cdr3_aa: CASSFGYEQFF
v_call: TRBV11-2; j_call: TRBJ2-6; clone_size: many; cdr3_aa: CASSWPGTSGSGANVLTF
v_call: TRBV20-1; j_call: TRBJ1-1; clone_size: many; cdr3_aa: CSARDRFQNTEAFF
v_call: TRBV28; j_call: TRBJ1-2; clone_size: few; cdr3_aa: CASSSARWAASYGYTF
v_call: TRBV11-2; j_call: TRBJ1-1; clone_size: many; cdr3_aa: CASSWGGTGANTEAFF
v_call: TRBV20-1; j_call: TRBJ2-1; clone_size: many; cdr3_aa: CSALMHEQFF
v_call: TRBV5-1; j_call: TRBJ2-5; clone_size: many; cdr3_aa: CASGTGTKTGETQYF
v_call: TRBV11-2; j_call: TRBJ2-3; clone_size: many; cdr3_aa: CASSLGRTDTQYF
v_call: TRBV6-5; j_call: TRBJ1-4; clone_size: many; cdr3_aa: CASSYGTGGEKLFF
v_call: TRBV20-1; j_call: TRBJ2-7; clone_size: few; cdr3_aa: CSAMGERWGSLREQYF
v_call: TRBV4-2; j_call: TRBJ2-1; clone_size: many; cdr3_aa: CASSTAGGREQFF
v_call: TRBV28; j_call: TRBJ1-1; clone_size: many; cdr3_aa: CASSTGGGRGTEAFF
v_call: TRBV5-4; j_call: TRBJ2-1; clone_size: many; cdr3_aa: CASSSSRRGNNEQFF
v_call: TRBV7-9; j_call: TRBJ2-2; clone_size: many; cdr3_aa: CASSLSGVLSTGELFF
v_call: TRBV18; j_call: TRBJ1-1; clone_size: few; cdr3_aa: CASSFLANQANTEAFF
v_call: TRBV7-9; j_call: TRBJ1-3; clone_size: many; cdr3_aa: CASSQTGNTIYF
v_call: TRBV20-1; j_call: TRBJ2-1; clone_size: .; cdr3_aa: CSATHGGAGNEQFF
v_call: TRBV6-1; j_call: TRBJ2-5; clone_size: many; cdr3_aa: CASSELAGTQETQYF
v_call: TRBV3-1; j_call: TRBJ1-1; clone_size: many; cdr3_aa: CASSPRGRRAFF
v_call: TRBV19; j_call: TRBJ2-7; clone_size: many; cdr3_aa: CASSIEGTYEQYF
v_call: TRBV27; j_call: TRBJ1-6; clone_size: many; cdr3_aa: CASRLTFGNNSPLHF
v_call: TRBV20-1; j_call: TRBJ2-1; clone_size: many; cdr3_aa: CSAMPGRGSYNEQFF
v_call: TRBV7-2; j_call: TRBJ1-1; clone_size: many; cdr3_aa: CASSQDMNTEAFF
v_call: TRBV12-3/TRBV12-4; j_call: TRBJ1-5; clone_size: many; cdr3_aa: CASSLAGGGQHF
v_call: TRBV9; j_call: TRBJ2-2; clone_size: few; cdr3_aa: CASSVGVFSTGELFF
v_call: TRBV5-5; j_call: TRBJ2-7; clone_size: .; cdr3_aa: CARGPGTLGYEQYF
v_call: TRBV5-1; j_call: TRBJ2-1; clone_size: many; cdr3_aa: CASSLFGAAGRSSYNEQFF
v_call: TRBV27; j_call: TRBJ2-3; clone_size: many; cdr3_aa: CASSFRGIVTDTQYF
v_call: TRBV28; j_call: TRBJ2-3; clone_size: .; cdr3_aa: CASNSLGVFRADTQYF
v_call: TRBV5-6; j_call: TRBJ1-1; clone_size: many; cdr3_aa: CASSLGQGGLRTEAFF
v_call: TRBV6-2/TRBV6-3; j_call: TRBJ1-5; clone_size: many; cdr3_aa: CASATASNQPQHF
v_call: TRBV5-4; j_call: TRBJ2-7; clone_size: many; cdr3_aa: CASSLPGTGTYEQYF
v_call: TRBV5-6; j_call: TRBJ2-2; clone_size: many; cdr3_aa: CASTHTGELFF
v_call: TRBV5-1; j_call: TRBJ2-5; clone_size: many; cdr3_aa: CASSRLGVQETQYF
v_call: TRBV5-1; j_call: TRBJ1-3; clone_size: many; cdr3_aa: CASSSQTGSGNTIYF